This T cell receptor (beta chain) stems from a study of cytomegalovirus exposure and HLA in healthy donors. Primers: 60 Vbeta forward and 13 Jbeta reverse. Sequenced by immunoSEQ multiplex PCR; TCRdb stores in-frame clones only, minus some. The sample consists of around 130,000 clones, more than 60% of them appearing once. Trimming left V 0 bases short and J 7 bases short, with 7 bases between. This CDR3 has 13 amino acids. Germline loops: CDR1 LNHDA, CDR2 SQIVND (reference sequence). The J gene is TRBJ2-4, the V gene TRBV19; possible D gene TRBD1, 5 bases. Sequencing input: PBMCs. The TCR was taken from a woman aged 40-49 years in good health and CMV-seropositive. The CDR3, as DNA: TGTGCCAGTAGTATAGATTCAGGGAACATTCAGTACTTC. This gives the protein CASSIDSGNIQYF.